The clone carrying this TCR beta chain was counted a few times. The antigen remains undetermined. These data come from a study of OX40 agonist ivuxolimab in advanced cancers. About the study: Prior therapy, whether anti-PD-1, anti-PD-L1 or anti-CTLA-4, was allowed, and approximately 37% had some.

CDR1 is MNHEY, CDR2 SVGAGI, per germline. The CDR3 totals 14 residues. Trimming removed 2 bases at V and 7 bases at J, with 15 bases between. Produced via immunoSEQ multiplex PCR; TCRdb's table is partial and in-frame only. Counted here are about 59,000 clones, 85% to 95% occurring once; the ten biggest clones make up about 12%. The cohort excluded patients with autoimmune disease history or systemic immunosuppression. The study sampled blood at baseline, cycle 4 day 1, and cycle 7 day 1. Overall study findings and caveats: Clonal expansion was among the lowest in partial responders at 0.1-3.0 mg/kg, especially CD8+.

The TCR originated in an adult with an advanced solid tumor such as melanoma, head and neck, liver or kidney cancer. The sequencing here drew on CD4+ or CD8+ T cells sorted from blood, taken in a trial of the OX40 agonist ivuxolimab. The rearrangement links TRBV6-5 to TRBJ2-7; weak D call: TRBD1 (5 bases). The chain's CDR3 is CASSYPGRAWEQYF. The CDR3 coding sequence is TGTGCCAGCAGTTACCCCGGCAGGGCTTGGGAGCAGTACTTC.